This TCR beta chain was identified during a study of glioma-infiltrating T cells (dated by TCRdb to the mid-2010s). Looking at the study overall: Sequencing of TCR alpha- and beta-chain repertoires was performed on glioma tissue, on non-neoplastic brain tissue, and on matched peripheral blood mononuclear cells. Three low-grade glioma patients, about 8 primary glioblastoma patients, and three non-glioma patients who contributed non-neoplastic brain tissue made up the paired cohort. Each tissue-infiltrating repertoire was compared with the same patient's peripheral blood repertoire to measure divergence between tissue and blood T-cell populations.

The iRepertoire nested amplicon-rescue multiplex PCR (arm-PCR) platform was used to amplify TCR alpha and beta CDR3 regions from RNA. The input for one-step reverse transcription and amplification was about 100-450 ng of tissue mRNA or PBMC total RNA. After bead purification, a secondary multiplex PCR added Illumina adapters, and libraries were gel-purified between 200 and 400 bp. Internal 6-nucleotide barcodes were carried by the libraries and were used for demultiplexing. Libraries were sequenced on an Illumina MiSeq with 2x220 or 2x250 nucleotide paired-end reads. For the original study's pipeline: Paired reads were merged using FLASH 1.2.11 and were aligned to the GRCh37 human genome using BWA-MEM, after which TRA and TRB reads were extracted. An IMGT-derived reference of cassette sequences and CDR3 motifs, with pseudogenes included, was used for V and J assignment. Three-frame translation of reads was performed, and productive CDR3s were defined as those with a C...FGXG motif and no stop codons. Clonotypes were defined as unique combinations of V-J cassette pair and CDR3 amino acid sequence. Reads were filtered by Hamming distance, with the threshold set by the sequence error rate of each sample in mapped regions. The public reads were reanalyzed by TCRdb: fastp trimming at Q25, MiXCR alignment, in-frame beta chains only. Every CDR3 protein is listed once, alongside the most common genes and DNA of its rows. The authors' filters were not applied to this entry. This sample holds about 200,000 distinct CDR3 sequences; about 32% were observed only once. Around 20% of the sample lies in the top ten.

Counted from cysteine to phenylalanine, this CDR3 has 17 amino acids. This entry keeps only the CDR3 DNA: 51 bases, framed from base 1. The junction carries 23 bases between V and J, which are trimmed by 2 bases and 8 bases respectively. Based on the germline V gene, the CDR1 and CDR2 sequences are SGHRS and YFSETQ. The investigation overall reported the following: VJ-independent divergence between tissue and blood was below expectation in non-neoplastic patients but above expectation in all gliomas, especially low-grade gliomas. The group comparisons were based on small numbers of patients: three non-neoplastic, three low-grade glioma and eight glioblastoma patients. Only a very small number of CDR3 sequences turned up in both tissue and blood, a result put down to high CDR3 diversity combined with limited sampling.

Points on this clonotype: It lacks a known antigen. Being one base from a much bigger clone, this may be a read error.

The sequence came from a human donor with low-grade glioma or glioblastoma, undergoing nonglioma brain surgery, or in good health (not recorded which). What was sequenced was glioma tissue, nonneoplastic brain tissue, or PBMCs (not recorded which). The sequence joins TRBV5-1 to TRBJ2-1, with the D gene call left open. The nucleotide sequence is TGCGCCAGCAGCTTCATCGTTGGCGCCGCGAGAGATGATGAGCAGTTCTTC. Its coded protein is CASSFIVGAARDDEQFF.